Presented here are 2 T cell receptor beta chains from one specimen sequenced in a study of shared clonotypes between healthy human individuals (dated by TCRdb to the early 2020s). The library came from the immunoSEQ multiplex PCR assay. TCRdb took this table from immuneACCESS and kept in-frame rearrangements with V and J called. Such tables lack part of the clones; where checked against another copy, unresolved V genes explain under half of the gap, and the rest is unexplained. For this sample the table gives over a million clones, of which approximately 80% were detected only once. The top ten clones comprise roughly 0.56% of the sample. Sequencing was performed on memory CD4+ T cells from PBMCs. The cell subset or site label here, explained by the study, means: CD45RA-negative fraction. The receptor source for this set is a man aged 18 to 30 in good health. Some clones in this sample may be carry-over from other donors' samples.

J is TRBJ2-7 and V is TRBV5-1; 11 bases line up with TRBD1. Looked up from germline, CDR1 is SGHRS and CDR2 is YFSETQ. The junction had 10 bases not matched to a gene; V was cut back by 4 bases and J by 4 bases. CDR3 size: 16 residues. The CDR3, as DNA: TGCGCCAGCAGCGGCCACGGGACAGGGGGTGGGTACGAGCAGTACTTC. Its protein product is CASSGHGTGGGYEQYF.

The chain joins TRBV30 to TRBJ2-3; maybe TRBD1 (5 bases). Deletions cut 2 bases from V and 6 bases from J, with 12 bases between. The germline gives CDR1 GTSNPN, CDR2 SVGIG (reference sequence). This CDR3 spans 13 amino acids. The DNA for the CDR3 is TGTGCCTGGAGTCGGCTAGGGGCTGATACGCAGTATTTT. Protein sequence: CAWSRLGADTQYF.